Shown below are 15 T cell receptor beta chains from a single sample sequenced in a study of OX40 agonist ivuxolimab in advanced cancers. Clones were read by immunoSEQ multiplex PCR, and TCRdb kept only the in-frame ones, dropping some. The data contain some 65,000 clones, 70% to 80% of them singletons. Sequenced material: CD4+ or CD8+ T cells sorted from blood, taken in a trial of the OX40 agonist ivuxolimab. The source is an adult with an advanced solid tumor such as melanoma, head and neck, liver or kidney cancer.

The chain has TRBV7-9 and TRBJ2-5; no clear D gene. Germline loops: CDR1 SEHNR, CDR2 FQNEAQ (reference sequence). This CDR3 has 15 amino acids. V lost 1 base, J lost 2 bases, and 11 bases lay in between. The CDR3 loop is CASSLVGNKQETQYF. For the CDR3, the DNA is TGTGCCAGCAGCTTAGTGGGGAACAAACAAGAGACCCAGTACTTC. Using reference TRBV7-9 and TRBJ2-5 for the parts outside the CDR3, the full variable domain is DTGVSQNPRHKITKRGQNVTFRCDPISEHNRLYWYRQTLGQGPEFLTYFQNEAQLEKSRLLSDRFSAERPKGSFSTLEIQRTEQGDSAMYLCASSLVGNKQETQYFGPGTRLLVL.

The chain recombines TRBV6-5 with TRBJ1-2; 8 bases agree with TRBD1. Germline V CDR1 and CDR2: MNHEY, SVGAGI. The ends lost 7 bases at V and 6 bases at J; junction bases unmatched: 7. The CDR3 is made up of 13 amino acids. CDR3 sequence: CASTHSTGDGYTF. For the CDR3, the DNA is TGTGCCAGCACCCACTCGACAGGGGATGGCTACACCTTC.

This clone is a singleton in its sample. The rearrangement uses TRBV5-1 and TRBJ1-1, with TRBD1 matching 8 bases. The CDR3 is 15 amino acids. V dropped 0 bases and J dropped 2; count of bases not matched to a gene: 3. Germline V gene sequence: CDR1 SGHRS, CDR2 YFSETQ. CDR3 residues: CASSLVGQGNTEAFF. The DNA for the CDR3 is TGCGCCAGCAGCTTGGTTGGACAGGGTAACACTGAAGCTTTCTTT. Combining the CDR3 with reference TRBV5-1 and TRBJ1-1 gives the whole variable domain KAGVTQTPRYLIKTRGQQVTLSCSPISGHRSVSWYQQTPGQGLQFLFEYFSETQRNKGNFPGRFSGRQFSNSRSEMNVSTLELGDSALYLCASSLVGQGNTEAFFGQGTRLTVV.

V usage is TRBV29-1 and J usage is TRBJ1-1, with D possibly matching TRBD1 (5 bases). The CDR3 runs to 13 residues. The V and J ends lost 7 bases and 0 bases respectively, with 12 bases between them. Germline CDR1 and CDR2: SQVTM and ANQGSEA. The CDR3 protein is CSGTGTMNTEAFF. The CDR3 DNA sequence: TGCAGCGGCACCGGGACCATGAACACTGAAGCTTTCTTT.

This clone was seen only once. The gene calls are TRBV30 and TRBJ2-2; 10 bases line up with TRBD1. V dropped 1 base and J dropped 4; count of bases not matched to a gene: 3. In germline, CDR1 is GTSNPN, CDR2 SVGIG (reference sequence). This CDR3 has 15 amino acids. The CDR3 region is CAWSGQGAGTGELFF. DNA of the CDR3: TGTGCCTGGAGTGGACAGGGGGCTGGCACCGGGGAGCTGTTTTTT.

CDR3: CASSLNVLRQGIRETQYF. The CDR3 coding sequence is TGTGCCAGCAGCCTTAATGTCTTGAGACAGGGTATCCGGGAGACCCAGTACTTC. The chain couples TRBV14 to TRBJ2-5, with TRBD1 matching over 7 bases. Germline values: CDR1 SGHDN, CDR2 FVKESK. J lost 5 bases, V lost 4 bases, and 19 bases had no gene match. The CDR3 contains 18 residues. The whole variable domain, filled in from reference TRBV14 and TRBJ2-5, reads EAGVTQFPSHSVIEKGQTVTLRCDPISGHDNLYWYRRVMGKEIKFLLHFVKESKQDESGMPNNRFLAERTGGTYSTLKVQPAELEDSGVYFCASSLNVLRQGIRETQYFGPGTRLLVL.

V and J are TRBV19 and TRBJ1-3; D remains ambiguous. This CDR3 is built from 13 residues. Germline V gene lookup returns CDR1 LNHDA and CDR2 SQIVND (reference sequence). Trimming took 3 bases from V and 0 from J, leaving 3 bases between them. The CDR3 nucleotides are TGTGCCAGTAGTATCACCTCTGGAAACACCATATATTTT. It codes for CASSITSGNTIYF.

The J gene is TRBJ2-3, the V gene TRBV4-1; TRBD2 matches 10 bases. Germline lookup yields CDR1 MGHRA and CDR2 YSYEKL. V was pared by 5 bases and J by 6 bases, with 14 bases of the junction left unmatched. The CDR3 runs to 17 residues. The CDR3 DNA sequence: TGCGCCAGCAGCTCGGATAGCGGGGGGCCAGGGACGGATACGCAGTATTTT. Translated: CASSSDSGGPGTDTQYF.

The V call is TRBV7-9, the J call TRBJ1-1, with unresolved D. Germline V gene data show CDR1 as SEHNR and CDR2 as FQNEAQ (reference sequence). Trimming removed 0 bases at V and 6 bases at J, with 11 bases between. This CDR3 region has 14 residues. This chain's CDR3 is CASSLALMGSEAFF. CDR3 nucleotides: TGTGCCAGCAGCTTAGCCTTGATGGGATCTGAAGCTTTCTTT.

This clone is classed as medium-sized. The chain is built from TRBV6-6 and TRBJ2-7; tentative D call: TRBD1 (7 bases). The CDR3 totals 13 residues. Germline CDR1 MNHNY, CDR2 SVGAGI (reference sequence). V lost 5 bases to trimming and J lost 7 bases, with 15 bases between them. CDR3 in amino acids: CASSRGTDSEQYF. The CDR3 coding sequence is TGTGCCAGCAGTCGGGGGACAGACTCTGAGCAGTACTTC.

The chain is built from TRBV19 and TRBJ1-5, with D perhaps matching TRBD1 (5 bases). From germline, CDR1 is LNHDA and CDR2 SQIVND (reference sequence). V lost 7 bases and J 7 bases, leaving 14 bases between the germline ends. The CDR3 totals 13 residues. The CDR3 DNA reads TGTGCCAGTAATCTAGGAACAGGCCAGCCCCAGCATTTT. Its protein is CASNLGTGQPQHF. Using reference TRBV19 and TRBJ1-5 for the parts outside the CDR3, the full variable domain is DGGITQSPKYLFRKEGQNVTLSCEQNLNHDAMYWYRQDPGQGLRLIYYSQIVNDFQKGDIAEGYSVSREKKESFPLTVTSAQKNPTAFYLCASNLGTGQPQHFGDGTRLSIL.

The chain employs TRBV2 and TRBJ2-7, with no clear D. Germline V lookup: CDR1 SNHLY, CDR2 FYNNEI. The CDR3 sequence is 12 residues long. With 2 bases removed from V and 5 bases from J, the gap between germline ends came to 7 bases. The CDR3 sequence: CASSERRDEQYF. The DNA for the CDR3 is TGTGCCAGCAGTGAACGAAGGGACGAGCAGTACTTC.

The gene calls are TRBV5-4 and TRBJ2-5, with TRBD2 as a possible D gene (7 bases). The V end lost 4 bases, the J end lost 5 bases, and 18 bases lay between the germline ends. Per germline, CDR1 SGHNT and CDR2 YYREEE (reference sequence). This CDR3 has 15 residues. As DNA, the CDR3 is TGTGCCAGCAGCCTAGGGGGGGCAAGTGGGGAGACCCAGTACTTC. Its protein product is CASSLGGASGETQYF.

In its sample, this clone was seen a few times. CDR3 protein: CASSHPDRGHTEAFF. DNA for the CDR3: TGTGCCAGCAGCCACCCGGACAGGGGGCACACTGAAGCTTTCTTT. The chain is built from TRBV7-9 and TRBJ1-1; 11 nucleotides line up with TRBD1. J gave up 3 bases and V 5 bases, and 5 bases lay outside the gene matches. The CDR3 extends over 15 amino acids. Germline lookup yields CDR1 SEHNR and CDR2 FQNEAQ (reference sequence).

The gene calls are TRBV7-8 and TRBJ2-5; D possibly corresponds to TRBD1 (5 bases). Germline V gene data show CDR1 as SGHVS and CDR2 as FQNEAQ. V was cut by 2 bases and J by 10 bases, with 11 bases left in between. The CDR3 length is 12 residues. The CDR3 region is CASSLQEGDQYF. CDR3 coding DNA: TGTGCCAGCAGCTTACAAGAAGGGGACCAGTACTTC. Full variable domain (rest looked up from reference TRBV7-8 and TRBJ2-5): GAGVSQSPRYKVAKRGQDVALRCDPISGHVSLFWYQQALGQGPEFLTYFQNEAQLDKSGLPSDRFFAERPEGSVSTLKIQRTQQEDSAVYLCASSLQEGDQYFGPGTRLLVL.